This T cell receptor (beta chain) was identified during a study of graft-versus-host responses after intestinal transplantation. The CDR3 extends over 14 amino acids. Germline V gene data show CDR1 as SGHRS and CDR2 as YFSETQ. V was clipped by 2 bases and J by 3 bases, with 9 bases between them. Repertoires were generated with immunoSEQ multiplex PCR, while TCRdb's copy carries only in-frame clones and drops some. The data show some 5,200 clones, roughly 27% seen once. The V gene is TRBV5-1, the J gene TRBJ2-1; tentatively, D is TRBD2 (6 bases). Here the sequenced sample was alloreactive CD4+ T cells from a mixed lymphocyte reaction culture, taken before transplantation. Subset specified: CFSE-low proliferating T cells sorted from approximately six-day pre-transplant mixed lymphocyte reaction (GvH or HvG direction). The TCR was taken from a human patient who was an organ donor for intestinal transplantation. CDR3 loop: CASSFGTYYNEQFF. CDR3 sequence (DNA): TGCGCCAGCAGCTTCGGGACTTACTACAATGAGCAGTTCTTC.